Listed here is a single T cell receptor beta chain. Its binding antigen is unknown. It has no much larger one-base neighbor in the sample; base qualities were not kept. Whole blood was collected in K2EDTA tubes by collaborating institutions according to the institutions' own protocols. For TCRbeta analysis, collaborators shipped samples in one of three forms: frozen whole blood, isolated PBMCs, or DNA extracted from either of those sample types. The data derive from a study of blood T cell repertoires in COVID-19 (TCRdb year 2020). Describing the broader study: The collaborator samples originated in the United States, Italy and Spain and spanned the acute and convalescent phases of COVID-19. The dataset comprised deeply sampled blood TCRbeta repertoires from subjects exposed to, actively infected with, or recovered from COVID-19. The repertoires were released in a freely available public database meant as a resource for research on the immune response to SARS-CoV-2. Where available, HLA class I and class II types were taken from metadata supplied by the sample provider and were not determined by assay-based typing. The material from the prospective study consisted of cDNA or gDNA derived from T cells, B-cell-depleted T cells, or PBMCs. The samples were drawn from two sources: the first 160 participants of the ongoing ImmuneRACE study, and about 1,300 subjects contributed by 6 global collaborators. The sample metadata nearly always contained a de-identified subject ID, COVID-19 status, age in years and sex. Broad study findings and their caveats: Clinical and demographic metadata were provided uncurated, with the amount varying by source and participant.

TCRbeta CDR3 regions were amplified from genomic DNA using the immunoSEQ Assay, a bias-controlled multiplex PCR. In the original analysis: The number of nucleated cells in each sample was estimated from the amplification of reference gene primers within the assay. To quantify the absolute abundance of each unique TCRbeta CDR3 rearrangement, sequence reads were collapsed and filtered. For each sample, productive Simpson clonality was calculated as the square root of Simpson's diversity index across productive rearrangements. This immuneACCESS table, as held by TCRdb, lists in-frame sequences with V and J called but not all clones. Of the missing ones, under half trace to an unresolved V gene in checked studies; the others have no known cause. For V, J and clone size, that table is used; D and trimming come from the DNA. The sample contains more than 65,000 clones, around 83% of them found a single time. The top ten clonotypes cover more than 9.5% of the sample.

The sequenced sample consisted of peripheral blood. This TCR was sampled from a woman of 80 years or more with acute or convalescent COVID-19.

The nucleotide sequence reads as follows: TGTGCCAGCAGCCCCCCGGGCGGGGGGGCGCAGTTCTTC. It codes for CASSPPGGGAQFF. The chain employs TRBV7-9 and TRBJ2-1; TRBD2 matches 9 bases in the middle. Trimming removed 5 bases from V and 12 bases from J; the gene matches leave 8 bases unexplained. CDR1 and CDR2 are read off the germline V gene (reference sequence) as SEHNR and FQNEAQ. Its CDR3 holds 13 amino acids, cysteine through phenylalanine. Kept here is only the CDR3 DNA, which spans 39 bases and is read in frame from base 1.